What follows is one T cell receptor (beta chain) and its context. Its matching antigen is unknown. This sample was taken from a study of response to subunit inactivated influenza vaccine. Regarding the study as a whole: The authors offered the suggestion that each seasonal influenza vaccination recruits few new T cells.

V lost 0 bases and J lost 9; bases outside the gene matches: 7. The CDR3 totals 17 residues. CDR1 PRHDT and CDR2 FYEKMQ come from the germline V gene (reference sequence). TCRdb reprocessed the RT-PCR reads via MiXCR and lists one record per CDR3 protein. The table has around 850,000 distinct CDR3 sequences, approximately 18% seen once; the top ten hold about a tenth. The V call is TRBV13, the J call TRBJ1-6, with 11 nucleotides matching TRBD1. The source was PBMCs from blood, collected 5 days after vaccination. The sequence came from a man aged 45-65 years who received an inactivated influenza vaccine. CDR3 sequence: CASSLGWTGGAGSPLHF. DNA for the CDR3: TGTGCCAGCAGCTTAGGATGGACAGGGGGCGCGGGTTCACCCCTCCACTTT.